This TCR beta chain emerged from a study of blood T cell repertoires in COVID-19. In the study overall: The analysed material was cDNA or gDNA that came from T cells, B-cell-depleted T cells, or PBMCs.

V trimming: 1 base; J trimming: 5 bases; junction bases outside the gene matches: 8. This CDR3 region has 16 residues. The germline V gene encodes CDR1 MGHRA and CDR2 YSYEKL. The Seattle patients, enrolled during active infection, were followed longitudinally. The data were produced by immunoSEQ multiplex PCR, yet TCRdb's version contains in-frame clones alone and is incomplete. The sample lists 85,000 to 120,000 clones, around 87% occurring once. The chain joins TRBV4-1 to TRBJ2-5, with 9 bases identical to TRBD1. This TCR was recovered from a woman between 45 and 65 years old with COVID-19, enrolled during active disease. The sequencing sample was made of peripheral blood. In nucleotides, the CDR3 is TGCGCCAGCAGCCAAGGATTCCGGACAGGGGTGGAGACCCAGTACTTC. Amino acid sequence: CASSQGFRTGVETQYF.